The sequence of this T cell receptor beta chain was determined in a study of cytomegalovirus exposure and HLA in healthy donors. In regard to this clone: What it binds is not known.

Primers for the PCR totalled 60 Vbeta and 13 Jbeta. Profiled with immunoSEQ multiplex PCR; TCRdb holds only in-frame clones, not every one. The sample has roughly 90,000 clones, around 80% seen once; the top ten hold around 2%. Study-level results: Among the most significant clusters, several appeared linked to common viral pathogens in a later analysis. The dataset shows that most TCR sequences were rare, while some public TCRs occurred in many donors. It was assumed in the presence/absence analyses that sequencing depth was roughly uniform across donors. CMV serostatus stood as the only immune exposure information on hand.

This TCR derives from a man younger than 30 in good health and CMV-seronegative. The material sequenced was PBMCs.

CDR3 nucleotides: TGTGCCAGCAGCTCAACGGACTCTATGTACTCTGGAAACACCATATATTTT. It translates to CASSSTDSMYSGNTIYF. The chain has TRBV28 and TRBJ1-3; D gene unclear. The germline V gene has CDR1 MDHEN and CDR2 SYDVKM. This CDR3 spans 17 amino acids. Trimming removed 6 bases from V and 0 bases from J, with 18 bases in between.